Following are 24 T cell receptor beta chains from one sample sequenced in a study of blood T cell repertoires in COVID-19. Clones were read by immunoSEQ multiplex PCR, and TCRdb kept only the in-frame ones, dropping some. The top ten clones hold about 8% of a sample with roughly 150,000 clones, about 86% of them seen once. The sample taken for sequencing was peripheral blood. The receptors were gathered from a human donor in a cohort sampled during active COVID-19.

The chain has TRBV14 and TRBJ2-1; D might be TRBD2 (6 bases). The CDR3 covers 15 residues. CDR1 and CDR2 from the germline V gene are SGHDN and FVKESK. V was cut by 7 bases and J by 0 bases, with 13 bases left in between. CDR3 loop: CASTLRESSYNEQFF. The CDR3 nucleotides read TGTGCCAGCACCCTACGGGAGAGCTCCTACAATGAGCAGTTCTTC.

This clone was observed a single time. The chain employs TRBV12-3 or TRBV12-4 and TRBJ2-7; D may be TRBD1 (6 bases). The CDR3 consists of 13 residues. The V end was cut by 1 base, the J end by 3 bases, with 7 bases between. CDR3 protein: CASSLGDNYEQYF. The CDR3 nucleotides are TGTGCCAGCAGTTTAGGGGACAACTACGAGCAGTACTTC.

This sequence joins TRBV28 and TRBJ1-1, with TRBD1 matching over 7 bases. CDR1 is MDHEN and CDR2 is SYDVKM in the germline V gene. The V gene end was trimmed by 3 bases and the J gene end by 11 bases; junction bases not matched to a gene: 15. The CDR3 runs to 15 residues. The CDR3 loop reads CASSLPSRDRARAFF. The DNA of the CDR3 is TGTGCCAGCAGTTTGCCCTCTCGCGACAGGGCACGGGCTTTCTTT.

This clone occurred a few times. V usage is TRBV11-2 and J usage is TRBJ2-1; 13 bases line up with TRBD2. The CDR3 spans 15 residues. J was trimmed by 10 bases and V by 5 bases; bases with no gene match: 8. Germline assignment: CDR1 SGHAT and CDR2 FQNNGV. The CDR3 loop reads CASSQTSGGAREQFF. The CDR3 region has the DNA TGTGCCAGCAGCCAAACTAGCGGGGGGGCGAGGGAGCAGTTCTTC.

The chain couples TRBV6-5 to TRBJ1-4, with D uncertain. This CDR3 contains 14 residues. The ends were cut back, 6 bases at V and 7 bases at J, with 15 bases in the middle. Germline lookup yields CDR1 MNHEY and CDR2 SVGAGI. The CDR3 region is CASSRGISGEKLFF. In DNA, the CDR3 is TGTGCCAGCAGCCGCGGGATCTCGGGTGAAAAACTGTTTTTT.

The chain uses TRBV9 and TRBJ2-5; maybe TRBD1 (5 bases). The CDR3 spans 15 residues. V was clipped by 1 base and J by 5 bases, with 15 bases between them. The germline V gene encodes CDR1 SGDLS and CDR2 YYNGEE. CDR3 sequence (DNA): TGTGCCAGCAGCGTATTAGCCCGGGCAGGGGAGACCCAGTACTTC. Its translation is CASSVLARAGETQYF. The whole variable domain, remainder taken from reference TRBV9 and TRBJ2-5, is DSGVTQTPKHLITATGQRVTLRCSPRSGDLSVYWYQQSLDQGLQFLIQYYNGEERAKGNILERFSAQQFPDLHSELNLSSLELGDSALYFCASSVLARAGETQYFGPGTRLLVL.

This clone was seen a single time. CDR3: CASSNPGQTYEQYF. In DNA, the CDR3 is TGTGCCAGCAGTAACCCGGGACAAACCTACGAGCAGTACTTC. The V and J genes are TRBV6-5 and TRBJ2-7; a weak D match, TRBD1 (6 bases). The germline V gene encodes CDR1 MNHEY and CDR2 SVGAGI. Trimming left V 5 bases short and J 2 bases short, with 13 bases between. The CDR3 runs 14 residues.

The chain has TRBV6-5 and TRBJ1-5, with unresolved D. CDR1 is MNHEY and CDR2 is SVGAGI in the germline V gene. Trimming pared 6 bases from V and 0 bases from J, leaving 9 bases between. There are 14 residues in the CDR3. CDR3 in amino acids: CASSLTSSNQPQHF. DNA for the CDR3: TGTGCCAGCAGCTTAACTAGTAGCAATCAGCCCCAGCATTTT.

Only a few counts were recorded for this clone. This chain uses TRBV27 with TRBJ1-5; D is perhaps TRBD1 (5 bases). CDR3 size: 13 residues. Germline V gene sequence: CDR1 MNHEY, CDR2 SMNVEV (reference sequence). V lost 5 bases and J lost 5, with 10 bases in between. CDR3 sequence (DNA): TGTGCCAGCAGTCTCGGGGGGTATCAGCCCCAGCATTTT. It specifies CASSLGGYQPQHF.

The chain couples TRBV6-5 to TRBJ2-7; D ambiguous. The V and J ends lost 0 bases and 6 bases respectively, with 15 bases between them. Per germline, CDR1 MNHEY and CDR2 SVGAGI. The CDR3 extends over 15 amino acids. CDR3 bases: TGTGCCAGCAGTTACTCGAGTCGGCTCCCGGGCGAGCAGTACTTC. Translated, it gives CASSYSSRLPGEQYF.

The chain uses TRBV6-5 and TRBJ1-5, with a weak D call TRBD1 (6 bases). CDR3 length equals 15 residues. Germline loops: CDR1 MNHEY, CDR2 SVGAGI. The ends were cut back, 2 bases at V and 7 bases at J, with 15 bases in the middle. The CDR3 spells CASSYGRGRDQPQHF. CDR3 coding DNA: TGTGCCAGCAGTTACGGCAGGGGTAGGGACCAGCCCCAGCATTTT.

The chain carries TRBV11-2 and TRBJ1-6; D is possibly TRBD1 (5 bases). This CDR3 contains 15 residues. Per the germline V gene, CDR1 is SGHAT and CDR2 is FQNNGV. V lost 6 bases and J lost 2, with 11 bases in between. The CDR3 nucleotides read TGTGCCAGCAGGACGGACACGCCCTATAATTCACCCCTCCACTTT. Its protein product is CASRTDTPYNSPLHF.

This CDR3 reads CASRDTSGRDFYEQYF. The DNA for the CDR3 is TGTGCCAGCAGGGATACTAGCGGGCGAGACTTCTACGAGCAGTACTTC. The chain is built from TRBV2 and TRBJ2-7; TRBD2 matches at 9 bases. The V segment lost 6 bases and the J segment 3 bases; nucleotides outside the gene matches: 12. The CDR3 sequence is 16 residues long. CDR1 and CDR2 (germline): SNHLY, FYNNEI.

The gene calls are TRBV19 and TRBJ2-1; TRBD2 matches 12 bases. Germline V CDR1 and CDR2: LNHDA, SQIVND (reference sequence). The J segment lost 7 bases and the V segment lost 8 bases, leaving 6 bases of the junction unmatched. There are 14 residues in the CDR3. CDR3 sequence reads: CASLASGGGNEQFF. The CDR3 DNA is TGTGCCAGTTTAGCTAGCGGGGGGGGAAATGAGCAGTTCTTC.

The chain links TRBV29-1 to TRBJ2-7; D may be TRBD2 (7 bases). In germline, CDR1 is SQVTM, CDR2 ANQGSEA. CDR3 length equals 16 residues. V lost 7 bases, J lost 7 bases, and 29 bases lay in between. CDR3 sequence reads: CSAGPYGGGPPGEQYF. CDR3 DNA sequence: TGCAGCGCTGGACCCTATGGGGGGGGGCCCCCGGGGGAGCAGTACTTC.

This chain links TRBV9 with TRBJ2-5, with TRBD2 as a possible D gene (6 bases). Deletions cut 4 bases from V and 6 bases from J, with 22 bases between. In germline, CDR1 is SGDLS, CDR2 YYNGEE. The CDR3 is made up of 16 amino acids. Written as DNA, the CDR3 is TGTGCCAGCAGCCCCTCGGGGGTTAATGCCGCTCAGACCCAGTACTTC. Residues: CASSPSGVNAAQTQYF.

The gene calls are TRBV5-5 and TRBJ1-4; D unclear. The CDR3 loop spans 15 amino acids. Trimming cost V 0 bases and J 5 bases, with 11 bases left between them. CDR1 is SGHKS, CDR2 YYEKEE, per germline (reference sequence). CDR3 nucleotide sequence: TGTGCCAGCAGCTTGGAGCAAATCGTGAATGAAAAACTGTTTTTT. Translating gives CASSLEQIVNEKLFF.

The rearrangement joins TRBV29-1 to TRBJ2-3, with 10 bases fitting TRBD2. CDR3 size: 15 residues. V trimming: 4 bases; J trimming: 1 base; junction bases outside the gene matches: 5. Per germline, CDR1 SQVTM and CDR2 ANQGSEA. In DNA form, the CDR3 reads TGCAGCGTTGTAGGGACTAGCGCTGGCACAGATACGCAGTATTTT. It translates to CSVVGTSAGTDTQYF.

This chain uses TRBV5-4 with TRBJ1-1, with D possibly TRBD1 on 5 matching bases. The germline CDR1 and CDR2 sequences are SGHNT and YYREEE (reference sequence). V was cut by 5 bases and J by 4 bases, with 15 bases left in between. The CDR3 consists of 14 residues. CDR3 sequence: CASSYPGRGTEAFF. The CDR3 coding sequence is TGTGCCAGCAGTTACCCCGGGAGGGGCACTGAAGCTTTCTTT.

This clone was picked up many times. This sequence joins TRBV2 and TRBJ1-2; 7 nucleotides line up with TRBD1. The CDR3 extends over 14 amino acids. The V and J ends lost 8 bases and 7 bases, in that order; junction bases with no gene match: 13. From germline, CDR1 is SNHLY and CDR2 FYNNEI. The CDR3 is CASDRVLTGLGYTF. For the CDR3, the DNA is TGTGCCAGCGACAGAGTTTTGACAGGGCTTGGCTACACCTTC.

This chain's CDR3 is CASSQGKRVWQETQYF. The CDR3 region has the DNA TGCGCCAGCAGCCAAGGAAAGCGGGTATGGCAAGAGACCCAGTACTTC. The V gene is TRBV4-1, the J gene TRBJ2-5; D is perhaps TRBD2 (6 bases). V was shortened by 1 base and J by 2 bases, with 14 bases between the two germline ends. This CDR3 region has 16 residues. Germline V gene lookup returns CDR1 MGHRA and CDR2 YSYEKL.

This clone came up once. The chain recombines TRBV24-1 with TRBJ2-3; the match to TRBD2 covers 8 bases. CDR3 length: 15 residues. V trimming: 5 bases; J trimming: 0 bases; junction bases outside the gene matches: 3. Germline V gene sequence: CDR1 KGHDR, CDR2 SFDVKD. CDR3 in DNA: TGTGCCACCAGTGCGGGGGGGTTTAGCACAGATACGCAGTATTTT. It specifies CATSAGGFSTDTQYF.

This chain links TRBV6-5 with TRBJ1-2; no clear D. V lost 5 bases and J lost 0, with 7 bases in between. The CDR3 covers 13 residues. Germline values: CDR1 MNHEY, CDR2 SVGAGI. CDR3 sequence reads: CASSTGTNYGYTF. DNA of the CDR3: TGTGCCAGCAGTACCGGGACTAACTATGGCTACACCTTC.

This chain uses TRBV7-9 with TRBJ2-5; TRBD1 matches 7 bases. Trimming at V came to 5 bases and at J to 5 bases, leaving 11 bases not matched to a gene. Per the germline V gene, CDR1 is SEHNR and CDR2 is FQNEAQ (reference sequence). This CDR3 is built from 15 residues. The CDR3 reads CASSPRDSREETQYF. The CDR3 coding sequence is TGTGCCAGCAGCCCTAGGGACAGTCGTGAGGAGACCCAGTACTTC.